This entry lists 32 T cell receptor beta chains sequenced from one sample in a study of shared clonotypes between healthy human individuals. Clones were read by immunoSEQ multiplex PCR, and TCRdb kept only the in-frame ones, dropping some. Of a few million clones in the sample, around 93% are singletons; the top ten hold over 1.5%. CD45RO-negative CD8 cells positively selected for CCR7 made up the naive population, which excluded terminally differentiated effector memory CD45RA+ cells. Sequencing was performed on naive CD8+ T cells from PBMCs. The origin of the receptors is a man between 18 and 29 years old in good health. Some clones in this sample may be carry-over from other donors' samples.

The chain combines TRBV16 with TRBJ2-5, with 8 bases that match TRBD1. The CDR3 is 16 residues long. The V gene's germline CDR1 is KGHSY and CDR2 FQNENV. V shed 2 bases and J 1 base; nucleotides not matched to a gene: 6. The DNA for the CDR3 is TGTGCCAGCAGCCAAGGTTGGGACAGGCCCCAAGAGACCCAGTACTTC. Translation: CASSQGWDRPQETQYF.

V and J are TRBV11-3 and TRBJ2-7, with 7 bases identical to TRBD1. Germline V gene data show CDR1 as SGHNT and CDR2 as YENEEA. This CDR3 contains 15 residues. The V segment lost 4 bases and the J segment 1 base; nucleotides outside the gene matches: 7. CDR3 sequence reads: CASSSRQGQSYEQYF. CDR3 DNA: TGTGCCAGCAGCTCGCGACAGGGACAATCCTACGAGCAGTACTTC.

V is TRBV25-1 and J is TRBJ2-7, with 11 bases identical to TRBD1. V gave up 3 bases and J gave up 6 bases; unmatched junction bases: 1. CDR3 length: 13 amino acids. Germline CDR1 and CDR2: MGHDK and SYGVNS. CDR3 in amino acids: CASSEGQGVEQYF. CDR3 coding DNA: TGTGCCAGCAGTGAGGGACAGGGGGTCGAGCAGTACTTC.

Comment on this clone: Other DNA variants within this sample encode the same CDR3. The CDR3 bases are TGTGCCAGCAGTCCTGGACAGTCTTATGGCTACACCTTC. Its translation is CASSPGQSYGYTF. The V and J genes are TRBV27 and TRBJ1-2; tentative D call: TRBD1 (6 bases). Germline CDR1 is MNHEY and CDR2 is SMNVEV (reference sequence). The CDR3 is made up of 13 amino acids. The V end was cut by 5 bases, the J end by 5 bases, with 12 bases between.

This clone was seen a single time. This CDR3 is CATGRGGLFSYNEQFF. The CDR3 bases are TGCGCCACCGGACGGGGGGGCCTATTCTCCTACAATGAGCAGTTCTTC. The J gene is TRBJ2-1, the V gene TRBV10-1; 8 nucleotides line up with TRBD2. The germline gives CDR1 WNHNN, CDR2 SYGVQD (reference sequence). The CDR3 extends over 16 amino acids. V dropped 10 bases and J dropped 0; count of bases not matched to a gene: 11.

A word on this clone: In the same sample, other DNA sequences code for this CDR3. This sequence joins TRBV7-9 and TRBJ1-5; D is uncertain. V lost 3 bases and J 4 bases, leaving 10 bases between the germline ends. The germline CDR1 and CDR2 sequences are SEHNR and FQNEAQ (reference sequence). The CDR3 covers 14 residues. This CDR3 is CASSLGGLNQPQHF. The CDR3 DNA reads TGTGCCAGCAGCTTGGGCGGACTAAATCAGCCCCAGCATTTT.

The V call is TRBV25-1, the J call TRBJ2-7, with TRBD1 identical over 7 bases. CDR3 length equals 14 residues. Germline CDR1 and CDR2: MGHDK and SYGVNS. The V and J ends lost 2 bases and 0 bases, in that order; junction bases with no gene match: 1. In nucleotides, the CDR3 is TGTGCCAGCAGTGAAAGGGACAGCTCCTACGAGCAGTACTTC. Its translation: CASSERDSSYEQYF.

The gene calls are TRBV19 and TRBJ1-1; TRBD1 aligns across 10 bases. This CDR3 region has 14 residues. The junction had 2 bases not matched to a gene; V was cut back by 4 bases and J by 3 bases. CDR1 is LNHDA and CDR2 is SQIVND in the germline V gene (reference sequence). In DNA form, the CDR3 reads TGTGCCAGTAGTAGACAGGGGGCCTACACTGAAGCTTTCTTT. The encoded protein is CASSRQGAYTEAFF.

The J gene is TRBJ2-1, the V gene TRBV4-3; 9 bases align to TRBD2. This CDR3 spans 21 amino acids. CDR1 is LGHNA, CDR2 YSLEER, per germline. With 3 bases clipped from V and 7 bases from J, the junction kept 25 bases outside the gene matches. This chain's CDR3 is CASSHLYSRASGNVGRNEQFF. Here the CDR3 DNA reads TGCGCCAGCAGCCACCTTTACTCCCGAGCTAGCGGGAATGTCGGGAGGAATGAGCAGTTCTTC.

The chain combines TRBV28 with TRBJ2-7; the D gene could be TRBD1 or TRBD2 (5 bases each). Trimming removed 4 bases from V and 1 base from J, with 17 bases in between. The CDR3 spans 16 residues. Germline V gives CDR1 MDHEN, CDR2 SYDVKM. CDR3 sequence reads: CASSSPLKRGSYEQYF. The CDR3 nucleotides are TGTGCCAGCAGTTCGCCCCTTAAGAGGGGATCCTACGAGCAGTACTTC.

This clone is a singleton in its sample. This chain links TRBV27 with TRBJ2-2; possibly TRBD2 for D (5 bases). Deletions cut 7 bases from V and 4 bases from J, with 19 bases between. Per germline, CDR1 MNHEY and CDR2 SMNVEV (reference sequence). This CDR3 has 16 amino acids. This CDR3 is CASNKLTRAGTGELFF. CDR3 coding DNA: TGTGCCAGCAACAAACTTACTAGGGCGGGCACCGGGGAGCTGTTTTTT.

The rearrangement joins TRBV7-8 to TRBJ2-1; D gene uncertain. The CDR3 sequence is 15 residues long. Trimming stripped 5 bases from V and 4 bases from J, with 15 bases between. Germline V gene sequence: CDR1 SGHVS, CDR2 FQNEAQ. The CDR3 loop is CASSPGALTYNEQFF. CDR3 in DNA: TGTGCCAGCAGCCCCGGTGCGCTCACGTACAATGAGCAGTTCTTC. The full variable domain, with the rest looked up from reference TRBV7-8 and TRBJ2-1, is GAGVSQSPRYKVAKRGQDVALRCDPISGHVSLFWYQQALGQGPEFLTYFQNEAQLDKSGLPSDRFFAERPEGSVSTLKIQRTQQEDSAVYLCASSPGALTYNEQFFGPGTRLTVL.

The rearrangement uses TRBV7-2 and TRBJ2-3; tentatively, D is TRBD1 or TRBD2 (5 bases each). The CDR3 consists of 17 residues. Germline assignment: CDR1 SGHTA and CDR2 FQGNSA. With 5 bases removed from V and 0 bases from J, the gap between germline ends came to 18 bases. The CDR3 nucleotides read TGTGCCAGCAGCCGGCCGCGAGGGGCCTTTAGCACAGATACGCAGTATTTT. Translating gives CASSRPRGAFSTDTQYF.

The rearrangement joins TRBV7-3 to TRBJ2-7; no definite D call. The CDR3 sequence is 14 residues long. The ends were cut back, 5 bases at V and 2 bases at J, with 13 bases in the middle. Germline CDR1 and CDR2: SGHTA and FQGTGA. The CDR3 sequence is CASSNDHVAYEQYF. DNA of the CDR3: TGTGCCAGCAGCAACGACCATGTTGCCTACGAGCAGTACTTC.

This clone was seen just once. The CDR3 here is CASSLLVGGSNEQYF. CDR3 DNA: TGTGCCAGCAGCTTATTGGTCGGCGGAAGCAACGAGCAGTACTTC. This chain joins TRBV7-7 and TRBJ2-7; D is uncertain. Germline CDR1 SSHAT, CDR2 FNYEAQ (reference sequence). V was trimmed by 2 bases and J by 5 bases, leaving 16 bases between them. This CDR3 region has 15 residues.

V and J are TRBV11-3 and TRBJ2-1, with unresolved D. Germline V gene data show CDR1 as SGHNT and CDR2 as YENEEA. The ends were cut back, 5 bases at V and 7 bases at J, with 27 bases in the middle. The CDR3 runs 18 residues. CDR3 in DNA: TGTGCCAGCAGCCAATTGGCGCTTAGAGACTCCCATTCAAATGAGCAGTTCTTC. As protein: CASSQLALRDSHSNEQFF.

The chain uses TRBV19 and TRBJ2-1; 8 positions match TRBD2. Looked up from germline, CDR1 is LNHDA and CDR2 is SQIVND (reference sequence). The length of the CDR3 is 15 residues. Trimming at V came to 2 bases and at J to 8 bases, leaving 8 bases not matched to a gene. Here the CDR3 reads CASSIMAGGLHEQFF. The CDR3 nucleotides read TGTGCCAGTAGTATAATGGCGGGAGGTTTACATGAGCAGTTCTTC.

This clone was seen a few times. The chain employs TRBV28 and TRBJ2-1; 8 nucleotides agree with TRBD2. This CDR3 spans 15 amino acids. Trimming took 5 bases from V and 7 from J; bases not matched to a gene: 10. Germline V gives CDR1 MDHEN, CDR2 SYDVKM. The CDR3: CASSPLSGLANEQFF. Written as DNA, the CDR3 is TGTGCCAGCAGTCCCCTTAGTGGACTAGCAAATGAGCAGTTCTTC.

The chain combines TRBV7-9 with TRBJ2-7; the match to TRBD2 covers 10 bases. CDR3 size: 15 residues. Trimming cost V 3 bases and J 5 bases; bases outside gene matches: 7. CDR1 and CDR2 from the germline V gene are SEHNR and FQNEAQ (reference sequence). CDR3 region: CASSLILAGENEQYF. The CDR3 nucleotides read TGTGCCAGCAGCTTGATCCTAGCGGGAGAAAACGAGCAGTACTTC.

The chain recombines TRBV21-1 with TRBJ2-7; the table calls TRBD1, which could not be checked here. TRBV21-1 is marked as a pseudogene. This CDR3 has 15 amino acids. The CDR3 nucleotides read TGTGCCAGCAGCATCCCGACAGGCGTTGACTACGAGCAGTACTTC. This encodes CASSIPTGVDYEQYF.

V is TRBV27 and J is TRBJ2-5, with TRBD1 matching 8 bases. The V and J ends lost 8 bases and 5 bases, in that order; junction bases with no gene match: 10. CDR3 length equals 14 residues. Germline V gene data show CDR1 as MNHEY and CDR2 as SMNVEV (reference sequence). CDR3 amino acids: CASSDRGGGETQYF. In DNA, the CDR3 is TGTGCCAGCTCTGACAGGGGAGGCGGCGAGACCCAGTACTTC.

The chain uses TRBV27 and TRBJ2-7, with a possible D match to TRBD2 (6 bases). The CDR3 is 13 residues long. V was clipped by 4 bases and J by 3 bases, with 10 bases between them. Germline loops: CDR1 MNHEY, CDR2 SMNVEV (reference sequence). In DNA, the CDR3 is TGTGCCAGCAGTTGGGGACTGGACTACGAGCAGTACTTC. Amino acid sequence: CASSWGLDYEQYF.

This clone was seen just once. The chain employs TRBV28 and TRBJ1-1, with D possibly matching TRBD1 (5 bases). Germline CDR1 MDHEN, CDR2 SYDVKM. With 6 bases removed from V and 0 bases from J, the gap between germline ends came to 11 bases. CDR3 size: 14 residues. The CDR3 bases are TGTGCCAGCAGGGCCGGGACGGTGAACACTGAAGCTTTCTTT. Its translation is CASRAGTVNTEAFF.

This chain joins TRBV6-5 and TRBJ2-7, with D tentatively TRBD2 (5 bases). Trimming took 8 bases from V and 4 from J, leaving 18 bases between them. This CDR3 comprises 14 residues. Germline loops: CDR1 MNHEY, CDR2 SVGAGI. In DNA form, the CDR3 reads TGTGCCAGCGCCCCTGACGGAGGAAAATACGAGCAGTACTTC. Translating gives CASAPDGGKYEQYF.

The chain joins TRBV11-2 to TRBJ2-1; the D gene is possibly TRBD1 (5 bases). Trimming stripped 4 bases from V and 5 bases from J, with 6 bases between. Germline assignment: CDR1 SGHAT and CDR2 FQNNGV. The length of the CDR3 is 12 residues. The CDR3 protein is CASSSTDNEQFF. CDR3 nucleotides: TGTGCCAGCAGCTCGACAGACAATGAGCAGTTCTTC.

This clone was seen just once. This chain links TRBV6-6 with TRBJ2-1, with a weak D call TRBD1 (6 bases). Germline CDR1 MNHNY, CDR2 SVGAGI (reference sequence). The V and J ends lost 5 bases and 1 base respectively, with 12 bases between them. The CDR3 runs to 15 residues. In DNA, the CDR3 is TGTGCCAGCAGTCAGGGGAGAGGGTCCTACAATGAGCAGTTCTTC. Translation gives CASSQGRGSYNEQFF.

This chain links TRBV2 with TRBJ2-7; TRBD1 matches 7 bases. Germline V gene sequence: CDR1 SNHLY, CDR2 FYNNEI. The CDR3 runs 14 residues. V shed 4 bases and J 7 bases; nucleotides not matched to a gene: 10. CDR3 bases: TGTGCCAGCAGTGCCCGCAGGGGGTGGAAGGAGCAGTACTTC. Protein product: CASSARRGWKEQYF.

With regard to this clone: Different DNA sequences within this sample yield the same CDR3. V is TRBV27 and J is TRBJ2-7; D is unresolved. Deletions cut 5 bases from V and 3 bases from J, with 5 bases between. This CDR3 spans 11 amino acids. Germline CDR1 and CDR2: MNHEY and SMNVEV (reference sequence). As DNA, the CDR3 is TGTGCCAGCAGTCAAGGCTACGAGCAGTACTTC. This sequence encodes CASSQGYEQYF.

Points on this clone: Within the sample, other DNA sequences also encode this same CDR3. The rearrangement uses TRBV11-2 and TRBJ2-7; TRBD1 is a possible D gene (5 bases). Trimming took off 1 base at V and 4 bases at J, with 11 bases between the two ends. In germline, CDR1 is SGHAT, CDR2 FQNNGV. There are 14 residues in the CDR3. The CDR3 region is CASSLGGRAYEQYF. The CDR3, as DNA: TGTGCCAGCAGCTTAGGCGGCAGGGCGTACGAGCAGTACTTC. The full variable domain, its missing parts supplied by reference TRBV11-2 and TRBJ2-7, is EAGVAQSPRYKIIEKRQSVAFWCNPISGHATLYWYQQILGQGPKLLIQFQNNGVVDDSQLPKDRFSAERLKGVDSTLKIQPAKLEDSAVYLCASSLGGRAYEQYFGPGTRLTVT.

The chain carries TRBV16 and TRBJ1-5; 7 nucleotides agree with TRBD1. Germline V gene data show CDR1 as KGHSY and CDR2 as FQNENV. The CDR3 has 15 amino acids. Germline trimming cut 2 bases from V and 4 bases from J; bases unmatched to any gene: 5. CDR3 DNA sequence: TGTGCCAGCAGCCAAGAGGGGGCTCGAAATCAGCCCCAGCATTTT. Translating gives CASSQEGARNQPQHF.

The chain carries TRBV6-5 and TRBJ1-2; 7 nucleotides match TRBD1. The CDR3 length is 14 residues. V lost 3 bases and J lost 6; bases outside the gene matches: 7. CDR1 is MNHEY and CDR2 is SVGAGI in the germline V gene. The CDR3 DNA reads TGTGCCAGCAGTTATTCGGAGGGGGCGGATGGCTACACCTTC. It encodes CASSYSEGADGYTF.

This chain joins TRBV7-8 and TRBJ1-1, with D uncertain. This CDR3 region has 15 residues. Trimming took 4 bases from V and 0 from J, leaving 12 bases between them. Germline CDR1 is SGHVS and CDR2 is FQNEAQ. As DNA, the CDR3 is TGTGCCAGCAGCTCCCGCGCGATTATGAACACTGAAGCTTTCTTT. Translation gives CASSSRAIMNTEAFF.